This T cell receptor (beta chain) was obtained from a study of CXCR3-negative and CXCR3-positive naive CD8 T cells. On the study more broadly: The libraries together contributed approximately 150 million TRB reads, each supplying about 1.5 +/- 0.3 million. Study-level points and caveats: Memory cells differed in TRBV-TRBJ usage, but naive CXCR3-negative and CXCR3-positive cells had similar usage. A higher hydrophobicity marked the TRB CDR3s of CXCR3-positive naive cells versus CXCR3-negative naive cells.

The TRB libraries of cDNA were built by UMI-labeled 5' RACE. TCRdb reprocessed the 5' RACE reads and keeps a single row for each CDR3 protein, giving no DNA. This listing includes approximately 88,000 distinct CDR3 sequences. With respect to this clonotype: Its specificity is not known.

This CDR3 has 13 amino acids. Germline-derived CDR1 and CDR2 are MNHNS and SASEGT. Sorting was done in triplicate for each CD8+ T cell subset (about 330,000 cells each). This clonotype originated in a human donor in good health. Some clones in this sample may be carry-over from other donors' samples. Input material: naive CXCR3+ CD8+ T cells from blood. Subset specified: CD45RO-CCR7+CD27+CD95- naive CD8+ T cells expressing CXCR3 (TNR3+). The chain couples TRBV6-1 to TRBJ2-7. The CDR3 protein is CASALRSSYEQYF.